The next 16 T cell receptor beta chains were all read from a single sample in a study of cytomegalovirus exposure and HLA in healthy donors. Use of 60 Vbeta and 13 Jbeta primers characterized the PCR. Here immunoSEQ multiplex PCR was the method, and the copy in TCRdb shows in-frame clones only, minus some. Found here are tens of thousands of clones; the top ten clones hold over 9%. What was sequenced was PBMCs. Every receptor here comes from a young woman in good health and CMV-seropositive.

The chain combines TRBV4-1 with TRBJ2-5; the D gene is possibly TRBD2 (5 bases). This CDR3 region has 14 residues. Trimming removed 3 bases from V and 5 bases from J, with 13 bases in between. Germline values: CDR1 MGHRA, CDR2 YSYEKL. The CDR3 DNA sequence: TGCGCCAGCAGCCAGGGCCCCACGGGGGAGACCCAGTACTTC. This gives the protein CASSQGPTGETQYF.

The rearrangement uses TRBV18 and TRBJ2-7, with 8 nucleotides matching TRBD2. Germline lookup yields CDR1 KGHSH and CDR2 LQKENI. There are 14 residues in the CDR3. V was clipped by 3 bases and J by 5 bases; unmatched bases: 6. CDR3 residues: CASSPSGKAHEQYF. CDR3 DNA sequence: TGTGCCAGCTCACCTAGCGGGAAGGCCCACGAGCAGTACTTC.

The genes are TRBV4-2 and TRBJ2-1, with a possible D match to TRBD1 (6 bases). With 1 base removed from V and 4 bases from J, the gap between germline ends came to 11 bases. The germline V gene has CDR1 LGHNA and CDR2 YNFKEQ. This CDR3 region has 15 residues. The CDR3, as DNA: TGTGCCAGCAGCCAAGGGCAGGGGCTATACAATGAGCAGTTCTTC. This sequence encodes CASSQGQGLYNEQFF.

This rearrangement joins TRBV10-3 to TRBJ2-5, with D hard to call. Gene TRBJ2-7 matches the end of the DNA better, so the J call may be wrong. This CDR3 comprises 13 residues. Germline V gene sequence: CDR1 ENHRY, CDR2 SYGVKD. This chain's CDR3 is CAISVGGYYEQYF. Written as DNA, the CDR3 is TGTGCCATCAGTGTGGGTGGCTACTACGAGCAGTACTTC.

The CDR3 region is CASSEARTGGGQYF. The CDR3 nucleotides read TGTGCCAGCAGTGAAGCGAGGACAGGCGGAGGGCAGTACTTC. This sequence joins TRBV6-1 and TRBJ2-5; a weak D match, TRBD1 (7 bases). V was cut by 0 bases and J by 11 bases, with 16 bases left in between. Germline CDR1 and CDR2: MNHNS and SASEGT. The CDR3 consists of 14 residues.

This chain joins TRBV28 and TRBJ2-5; no definite D call. Germline V gene lookup returns CDR1 MDHEN and CDR2 SYDVKM. Trimming cost V 6 bases and J 7 bases, with 15 bases left between them. The CDR3 loop spans 13 amino acids. For the CDR3, the DNA is TGTGCCAGCAGCGTGACATCCCTGGGGACCCAGTACTTC. This gives the protein CASSVTSLGTQYF.

Turning to this clone: Other DNA variants within this sample encode the same CDR3. The chain uses TRBV18 and TRBJ1-6, with D perhaps TRBD1 (5 bases). The germline gives CDR1 KGHSH, CDR2 LQKENI. The CDR3 consists of 17 residues. Trimming removed 2 bases at V and 7 bases at J, with 18 bases between. The CDR3 sequence is CASSPVAQGSVNSPLHF. In DNA, the CDR3 is TGTGCCAGCTCACCAGTCGCCCAGGGAAGTGTGAATTCACCCCTCCACTTT.

V gene TRBV6-6 combines with J gene TRBJ1-6; no reliable D call. The CDR3 consists of 16 residues. The ends were cut back, 4 bases at V and 3 bases at J, with 13 bases in the middle. Per the germline V gene, CDR1 is MNHNY and CDR2 is SVGAGI (reference sequence). The CDR3 is CASSSPQLVYNSPLHF. In DNA, the CDR3 is TGTGCCAGCAGTTCGCCACAGTTGGTCTATAATTCACCCCTCCACTTT.

The gene calls are TRBV18 and TRBJ1-5; maybe TRBD1 (5 bases). The CDR3 runs to 15 residues. In germline, CDR1 is KGHSH, CDR2 LQKENI. Deletions cut 0 bases from V and 6 bases from J, with 12 bases between. The CDR3 DNA follows: TGTGCCAGCTCACCACCGATGGGCGGGGGTCAGCCCCAGCATTTT. As protein: CASSPPMGGGQPQHF.

This rearrangement joins TRBV7-9 to TRBJ1-4, with 7 bases aligning to TRBD1. Germline CDR1 SEHNR, CDR2 FQNEAQ (reference sequence). The CDR3 length is 15 residues. The trim removed 3 bases at V and 7 bases at J, leaving 8 bases unmatched. The CDR3 is CASSFRAGGTEKLFF. The CDR3 DNA reads TGTGCCAGCAGCTTCAGGGCAGGGGGAACTGAAAAACTGTTTTTT.

The chain uses TRBV7-9 and TRBJ2-7, with D perhaps TRBD2 (6 bases). The germline V gene has CDR1 SEHNR and CDR2 FQNEAQ (reference sequence). Trimming pared 4 bases from V and 1 base from J, leaving 11 bases between. The CDR3 has 14 residues. CDR3 nucleotides: TGTGCCAGCAGCTCTGCTGGGGGGTCCTACGAGCAGTACTTC. Residues: CASSSAGGSYEQYF.

The chain has TRBV29-1 and TRBJ2-7, with D maybe TRBD2 (5 bases). Trimming removed 0 bases from V and 2 bases from J, with 11 bases in between. The CDR3 runs to 14 residues. Germline V gene sequence: CDR1 SQVTM, CDR2 ANQGSEA. In DNA form, the CDR3 reads TGCAGCGTTGAAGAGGTGGGGAGCGCCTACGAGCAGTACTTC. It codes for CSVEEVGSAYEQYF.

The V and J genes are TRBV14 and TRBJ2-7; 8 nucleotides align to TRBD1. The ends lost 7 bases at V and 7 bases at J; junction bases unmatched: 15. Looked up from germline, CDR1 is SGHDN and CDR2 is FVKESK. The length of the CDR3 is 15 residues. This CDR3 is CASIRRTGNPMEQYF. Written as DNA, the CDR3 is TGTGCCAGCATTCGGAGGACAGGGAACCCTATGGAGCAGTACTTC.

The J gene is TRBJ2-7, the V gene TRBV18; possible D gene TRBD2, 7 bases. Per germline, CDR1 KGHSH and CDR2 LQKENI. Deletions cut 3 bases from V and 5 bases from J, with 11 bases between. The CDR3 extends over 13 amino acids. The CDR3 DNA reads TGTGCCAGCTCACCCTCGGGGGGCGACGAGCAGTACTTC. Protein: CASSPSGGDEQYF.

This chain connects TRBV13 to TRBJ1-2; perhaps TRBD1 as D (6 bases). V was cut by 2 bases and J by 1 base, with 14 bases left in between. Germline values: CDR1 PRHDT, CDR2 FYEKMQ (reference sequence). The CDR3 has 16 residues. As DNA, the CDR3 is TGTGCCAGCAGCTTACAATCCGGGACACTTAACTATGGCTACACCTTC. Its protein product is CASSLQSGTLNYGYTF.

This chain links TRBV29-1 with TRBJ2-3; 7 nucleotides align to TRBD1. The CDR3 consists of 15 residues. The V gene end was trimmed by 2 bases and the J gene end by 4 bases; junction bases not matched to a gene: 9. The germline CDR1 and CDR2 sequences are SQVTM and ANQGSEA. CDR3 sequence reads: CSVETGQVGSDTQYF. The CDR3, as DNA: TGCAGCGTTGAAACAGGACAGGTCGGCTCAGATACGCAGTATTTT.